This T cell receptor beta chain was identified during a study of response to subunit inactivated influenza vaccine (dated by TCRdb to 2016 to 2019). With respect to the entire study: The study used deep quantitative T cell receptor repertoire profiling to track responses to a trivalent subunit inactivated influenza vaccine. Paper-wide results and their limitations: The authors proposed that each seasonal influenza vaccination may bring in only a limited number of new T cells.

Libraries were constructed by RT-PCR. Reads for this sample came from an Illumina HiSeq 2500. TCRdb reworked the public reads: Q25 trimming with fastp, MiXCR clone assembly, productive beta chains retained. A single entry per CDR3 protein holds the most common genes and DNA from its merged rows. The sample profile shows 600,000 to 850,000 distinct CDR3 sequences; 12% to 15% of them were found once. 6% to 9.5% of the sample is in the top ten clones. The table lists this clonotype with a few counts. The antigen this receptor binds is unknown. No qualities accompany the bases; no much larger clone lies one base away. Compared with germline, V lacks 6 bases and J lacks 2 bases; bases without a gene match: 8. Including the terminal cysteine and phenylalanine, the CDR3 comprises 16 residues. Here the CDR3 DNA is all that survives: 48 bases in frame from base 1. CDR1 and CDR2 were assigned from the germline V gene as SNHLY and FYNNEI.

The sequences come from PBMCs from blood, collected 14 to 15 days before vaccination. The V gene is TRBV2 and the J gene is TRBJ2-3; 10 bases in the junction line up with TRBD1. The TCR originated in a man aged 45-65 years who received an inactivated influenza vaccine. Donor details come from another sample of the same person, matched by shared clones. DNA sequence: TGTGCCAGCAGCCCCGACAGGGGGCGGGTCACAGATACGCAGTATTTT. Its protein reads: CASSPDRGRVTDTQYF.